These 10 T cell receptor beta chains were all obtained from the same sample, sequenced in a study of T-cell reconstitution after alpha-beta-depleted transplantation in children. During its preparation, the TCRbeta library received unique molecular identifiers. TCRdb re-called the PCR reads through MiXCR, storing one row per CDR3 protein. This sample has about 610,000 distinct CDR3 sequences; roughly 10% occur once, and the top ten carry 4% to 5%. The sample here was PBMCs from the stem cell graft donor, taken from the stem cell graft. The source of these receptors is a human donor who donated a stem cell graft to a child with acute myeloid leukemia.

This clonotype was detected many times. The V call is TRBV29-1, the J call TRBJ2-5; D might be TRBD2 (5 bases). Germline CDR1 and CDR2: SQVTM and ANQGSEA. The CDR3 consists of 12 residues. The V and J ends lost 3 bases and 5 bases respectively, with 10 bases between them. CDR3 protein: CSVEGVAETQYF. The CDR3 region has the DNA TGCAGCGTTGAGGGAGTCGCGGAGACCCAGTACTTC.

The rearrangement links TRBV5-1 to TRBJ2-1; 7 bases map to TRBD1. V shed 6 bases, J shed 4 bases, and the junction held 4 bases outside the gene matches. Per the germline V gene, CDR1 is SGHRS and CDR2 is YFSETQ. The CDR3 is 13 amino acids. CDR3 residues: CASTQGEYNEQFF. The CDR3 bases are TGCGCCAGCACCCAGGGGGAGTACAATGAGCAGTTCTTC.

This clonotype has a handful of counts. The V gene is TRBV15, the J gene TRBJ1-1; the D gene is possibly TRBD1 (6 bases). Germline V CDR1 and CDR2: LNHNV, YYDKDF (reference sequence). The CDR3 spans 14 residues. The germline V and J ends were trimmed by 6 bases and 10 bases, with 21 bases remaining between them. CDR3 nucleotide sequence: TGTGCCACCAGAGTCCTAGGTGGGGGGCGCACAGCTTTCTTT. Protein sequence: CATRVLGGGRTAFF.

The table lists this clonotype with a few counts. This sequence joins TRBV20-1 and TRBJ2-7; 11 bases align to TRBD2. Germline loops: CDR1 DFQATT, CDR2 SNEGSKA (reference sequence). The CDR3 spans 14 residues. Trimming took 6 bases from V and 2 from J; bases not matched to a gene: 6. The CDR3 here is CSASILAGAYEQYF. The CDR3 DNA is TGCAGTGCCTCTATACTAGCGGGAGCCTACGAGCAGTACTTC.

For the CDR3, the DNA is TGTGCCAGCAGCCAAGGATCTGGGGGCGCTGGCGATGAGCAGTTCTTC. As protein: CASSQGSGGAGDEQFF. This rearrangement joins TRBV4-2 to TRBJ2-1; D is perhaps TRBD1 (6 bases). Per germline, CDR1 LGHNA and CDR2 YNFKEQ. The CDR3 contains 16 residues. The V and J ends lost 1 base and 8 bases respectively, with 18 bases between them.

This sequence joins TRBV6-6 and TRBJ2-1; D uncertain. Germline V lookup: CDR1 MNHNY, CDR2 SVGAGI (reference sequence). This CDR3 region has 13 residues. V shed 10 bases and J shed 5 bases, with 15 bases lying between them. CDR3 residues: CATIRTLDNEQFF. The CDR3 nucleotides are TGTGCCACCATCAGGACCCTAGACAATGAGCAGTTCTTC.

This chain connects TRBV20-1 to TRBJ2-5; maybe TRBD2 (6 bases). CDR3 length: 14 amino acids. Trimming left V 5 bases short and J 1 base short, with 14 bases between. Germline V gene data show CDR1 as DFQATT and CDR2 as SNEGSKA (reference sequence). CDR3 protein: CSAARLAVQETQYF. The CDR3 DNA reads TGCAGTGCTGCCCGCTTAGCGGTCCAAGAGACCCAGTACTTC.

This clonotype was observed a few times. The V gene is TRBV4-3, the J gene TRBJ2-7; a possible D gene is TRBD2 (5 bases). V was pared by 1 base and J by 7 bases, with 8 bases between. From germline, CDR1 is LGHNA and CDR2 YSLEER. There are 12 residues in the CDR3. CDR3 amino acids: CASSQGSGEQYF. CDR3 bases: TGCGCCAGCAGCCAAGGGTCGGGGGAGCAGTACTTC.

In this sample, this clonotype turned up a few times. J is TRBJ2-2 and V is TRBV6-2 or TRBV6-3; TRBD2 matches 7 bases. V lost 6 bases to trimming and J lost 3 bases; unmatched junction nucleotides: 4. The CDR3 covers 14 residues. Germline V gene lookup returns CDR1 MNHEY and CDR2 SVGEGT. In DNA form, the CDR3 reads TGTGCCAGCAGACTAGCGTCGCACACCGGGGAGCTGTTTTTT. It specifies CASRLASHTGELFF.

In DNA, the CDR3 is TGTGCCATGAGCTTTAAGGGACTACCGGAGTCTTACGAGCAGTACTTC. It is translated as CAMSFKGLPESYEQYF. The chain joins TRBV5-3 to TRBJ2-7, with TRBD2 matching over 7 bases. TRBV5-3 is marked as an open reading frame, function uncertain. This CDR3 comprises 16 residues. J gave up 4 bases and V 9 bases, and 19 bases lay outside the gene matches.